The 21 T cell receptor beta chains in this list originate from one sample, sequenced in a study of human T cells and chemical hapten exposure (dated by TCRdb to about 2021). The method was RACE. TCRdb shows the sequencer as NextSeq 500. TCRdb itself trimmed the public reads at Q25 with fastp, ran MiXCR and retained productive beta chains. All rows with the same CDR3 protein become a single entry with the most common DNA and genes. Across this sample there are 200,000 to 300,000 distinct CDR3 sequences, with about 9.4% seen only once. Of the sample, 2% to 3% falls within the top ten clones. The sample's time point label, decoded: pre-sensitization, week 0. In the paper's terms, the treatment or condition label means: therapeutic diphenylcyclopropenone sensitization with weekly scalp DPC. The sequenced sample was whole blood, obtained in connection with sensitization to the hapten diphenylcyclopropenone (DPC). The receptors derive from a woman between 40 and 55 years old with alopecia areata. Some clones in this sample may be carry-over from other donors' samples.

The chain recombines TRBV14 with TRBJ2-7, with TRBD1 matching over 8 bases. The CDR3 is 15 amino acids. V lost 5 bases and J lost 0; bases outside the gene matches: 6. From germline, CDR1 is SGHDN and CDR2 FVKESK. CDR3 sequence: CASSDGQGVSYEQYF. The CDR3 region has the DNA TGTGCCAGCAGCGATGGACAGGGCGTCTCCTACGAGCAGTACTTC. Looking up the rest from reference TRBV14 and TRBJ2-7 gives the full variable domain: EAGVTQFPSHSVIEKGQTVTLRCDPISGHDNLYWYRRVMGKEIKFLLHFVKESKQDESGMPNNRFLAERTGGTYSTLKVQPAELEDSGVYFCASSDGQGVSYEQYFGPGTRLTVT.

The chain combines TRBV5-1 with TRBJ2-5; D is perhaps TRBD2 (6 bases). The V end was cut by 4 bases, the J end by 5 bases, with 18 bases between. The CDR3 covers 15 residues. CDR1 and CDR2 (germline): SGHRS, YFSETQ. The CDR3 protein is CASSLSTSSGETQYF. CDR3 DNA: TGCGCCAGCAGCCTAAGTACTAGCTCGGGGGAGACCCAGTACTTC.

This chain joins TRBV5-1 and TRBJ2-7; TRBD1 matches at 9 bases. The CDR3 is made up of 15 amino acids. J was trimmed by 3 bases and V by 4 bases; bases with no gene match: 8. Germline loops: CDR1 SGHRS, CDR2 YFSETQ. The CDR3 sequence is CASSGEDRGLYEQYF. The CDR3 DNA is TGCGCCAGCAGCGGAGAGGACAGGGGACTCTACGAGCAGTACTTC.

This clonotype has at least ten counts. At one end, the junction sequence differs from germline, possibly due to a read error. This sequence joins TRBV7-7 and TRBJ2-5; D remains unclear. Germline V gives CDR1 SSHAT, CDR2 FNYEAQ (reference sequence). This CDR3 contains 15 residues. The CDR3 DNA follows: TGTGCTAGCAGCTTAGGACGGACGTACCAAGAGACCCAGTACTTC. Amino acids: CASSLGRTYQETQYF.

This chain links TRBV5-1 with TRBJ2-7; 11 bases map to TRBD2. The CDR3 has 14 amino acids. CDR1 is SGHRS, CDR2 YFSETQ, per germline. V lost 1 base to trimming and J lost 6 bases; unmatched junction nucleotides: 3. The CDR3 sequence: CASSLTSGRTEQYF. CDR3 DNA sequence: TGCGCCAGCAGCTTGACTAGCGGGAGAACCGAGCAGTACTTC.

The rearrangement links TRBV7-2 to TRBJ2-5; D perhaps matches TRBD2 (5 bases). V was shortened by 2 bases and J by 5 bases, with 24 bases between the two germline ends. CDR1 and CDR2 from the germline V gene are SGHTA and FQGNSA. This CDR3 contains 18 residues. The CDR3: CASSLYPRSGLARETQYF. CDR3 coding DNA: TGTGCCAGCAGCTTATACCCTCGAAGTGGACTCGCCCGGGAGACCCAGTACTTC. Full variable domain (rest looked up from reference TRBV7-2 and TRBJ2-5): GAGVSQSPSNKVTEKGKDVELRCDPISGHTALYWYRQSLGQGLEFLIYFQGNSAPDKSGLPSDRFSAERTGGSVSTLTIQRTQQEDSAVYLCASSLYPRSGLARETQYFGPGTRLLVL.

This clonotype was found a few times. This chain connects TRBV7-9 to TRBJ1-1, with 9 positions matching TRBD1. J gave up 7 bases and V 6 bases, and 3 bases lay outside the gene matches. The CDR3 spans 12 residues. Germline V gives CDR1 SEHNR, CDR2 FQNEAQ (reference sequence). The chain's CDR3 is CASRQGANEAFF. For the CDR3, the DNA is TGTGCCAGCAGACAGGGGGCAAATGAAGCTTTCTTT.

The chain employs TRBV6-1 and TRBJ2-1; D is undetermined. This CDR3 has 12 residues. In germline, CDR1 is MNHNS, CDR2 SASEGT. V lost 2 bases and J lost 3, with 2 bases in between. CDR3 sequence (DNA): TGTGCCAGCAGTGAACTCTACAATGAGCAGTTCTTC. Translated: CASSELYNEQFF.

This clonotype was found many times. V and J are TRBV10-3 and TRBJ1-2; D not certain. CDR1 ENHRY and CDR2 SYGVKD come from the germline V gene. V lost 3 bases, J lost 2 bases, and 7 bases lay in between. This CDR3 has 13 amino acids. CDR3 residues: CAISDHPNYGYTF. The CDR3 region has the DNA TGTGCCATCAGTGACCATCCAAACTATGGCTACACCTTC.

This clonotype was seen a handful of times. This rearrangement joins TRBV24-1 to TRBJ2-3; 9 positions match TRBD2. The CDR3 is 15 residues long. Trimming at V came to 1 base and at J to 4 bases, leaving 2 bases not matched to a gene. Per the germline V gene, CDR1 is KGHDR and CDR2 is SFDVKD. CDR3 sequence (DNA): TGTGCCACCAGTGATTTTGCGGGAGGGGCAGATACGCAGTATTTT. As protein: CATSDFAGGADTQYF.

The V gene is TRBV6-6, the J gene TRBJ2-7; 15 nucleotides agree with TRBD2. This CDR3 spans 16 amino acids. Germline lookup yields CDR1 MNHNY and CDR2 SVGAGI (reference sequence). J gave up 6 bases and V 6 bases, and 9 bases lay outside the gene matches. Here the CDR3 reads CASRPLWTSGGAEQYF. The CDR3 DNA reads as TGTGCCAGCAGACCGCTATGGACTAGCGGGGGGGCCGAGCAGTACTTC.

Many counts were recorded for this clonotype. V and J are TRBV28 and TRBJ2-3, with 9 bases identical to TRBD1. The V segment lost 9 bases and the J segment 6 bases; nucleotides outside the gene matches: 7. CDR1 and CDR2 (germline): MDHEN, SYDVKM. CDR3 length: 13 residues. The CDR3 spells CASVTGGWDTQYF. As DNA, the CDR3 is TGTGCCAGTGTAACAGGGGGCTGGGATACGCAGTATTTT. The full variable domain, completed using reference TRBV28 and TRBJ2-3, is DVKVTQSSRYLVKRTGEKVFLECVQDMDHENMFWYRQDPGLGLRLIYFSYDVKMKEKGDIPEGYSVSREKKERFSLILESASTNQTSMYLCASVTGGWDTQYFGPGTRLTVL.

This clonotype was seen only a few times. The chain recombines TRBV12-3 or TRBV12-4 with TRBJ2-2; TRBD2 agrees at 11 bases. The CDR3 loop spans 17 amino acids. Germline trimming cut 6 bases from V and 7 bases from J; bases unmatched to any gene: 13. Written as DNA, the CDR3 is TGTGCCAGCAGCGGTCTAGGAATAGCGGGAGGGAGCGGGGAGCTGTTTTTT. As protein: CASSGLGIAGGSGELFF.

V is TRBV6-2 or TRBV6-3 and J is TRBJ2-4; 9 nucleotides match TRBD2. Germline V CDR1 and CDR2: MNHEY, SVGEGT. The ends lost 5 bases at V and 2 bases at J; junction bases unmatched: 13. This CDR3 spans 18 amino acids. CDR3 sequence reads: CASSPGTSQGFSKNIQYF. The CDR3 nucleotides are TGTGCCAGCAGTCCCGGGACTAGCCAAGGGTTTTCCAAAAACATTCAGTACTTC.

There are many counts of this clonotype. The chain joins TRBV10-3 to TRBJ2-7, with a tentative D call TRBD1 (5 bases). This CDR3 contains 12 residues. The V end lost 8 bases, the J end lost 2 bases, and 10 bases lay between the germline ends. The germline gives CDR1 ENHRY, CDR2 SYGVKD. Here the CDR3 reads CAISRVAYEQYF. CDR3 DNA sequence: TGTGCCATCTCCAGGGTCGCCTACGAGCAGTACTTC.

This rearrangement joins TRBV4-1 to TRBJ2-7; maybe TRBD1 (5 bases). This CDR3 is 14 amino acids long. Per germline, CDR1 MGHRA and CDR2 YSYEKL. V was trimmed by 5 bases and J by 7 bases, leaving 18 bases between them. CDR3 in DNA: TGCGCCAGCAGCAGGGGTTCTTCCGCGTGGGAGCAGTACTTC. Encoded protein: CASSRGSSAWEQYF.

The chain links TRBV6-1 to TRBJ2-7, with 7 positions matching TRBD1. The CDR3 contains 13 residues. V lost 6 bases, J lost 5 bases, and 7 bases stayed unmatched. Germline CDR1 and CDR2: MNHNS and SASEGT. Written as DNA, the CDR3 is TGTGCCAGCAGATCTGCAGGGGGAAACGAGCAGTACTTC. It specifies CASRSAGGNEQYF.

V and J are TRBV29-1 and TRBJ2-2; a possible D gene is TRBD2 (6 bases). Germline CDR1 and CDR2: SQVTM and ANQGSEA. The CDR3 has 15 residues. Deletions cut 6 bases from V and 8 bases from J, with 22 bases between. This CDR3 is CSVTPLSGSRGELFF. CDR3 DNA: TGCAGCGTGACCCCCCTCAGCGGGTCAAGGGGGGAGCTGTTTTTT.

This clonotype was picked up many times. V is TRBV7-9 and J is TRBJ2-3, with 10 bases identical to TRBD1. CDR1 is SEHNR, CDR2 FQNEAQ, per germline (reference sequence). The CDR3 length is 16 residues. V gave up 3 bases and J gave up 4 bases; unmatched junction bases: 7. The CDR3 DNA is TGTGCCAGCAGCTTCCTCCGGGACAGGGGCTCAGATACGCAGTATTTT. This gives the protein CASSFLRDRGSDTQYF.

A few counts support this clonotype. This may stem from a read error, because a much larger clone lies one nucleotide away. The V call is TRBV6-1, the J call TRBJ1-1; D not resolved. The CDR3 sequence is 13 residues long. Trimming shortened V by 4 bases and J by 1 base, and 7 bases separated the two germline ends. CDR1 and CDR2 from the germline V gene are MNHNS and SASEGT. The CDR3: CASSVARNTEAFF. CDR3 DNA: TGTGCCAGCAGTGTGGCCAGGAACACTGAAGCTTTCTTT.

The V call is TRBV20-1, the J call TRBJ2-1, with D maybe TRBD2 (5 bases). The V gene lost 3 bases and the J gene lost 7 bases, with 19 bases spanning the gap. This CDR3 comprises 15 residues. CDR1 and CDR2 (germline): DFQATT, SNEGSKA (reference sequence). The DNA for the CDR3 is TGCAGTGCTAGGAGCCTAGCAGACGATCTTAATGAGCAGTTCTTC. It translates to CSARSLADDLNEQFF.